The 27 T cell receptor beta chains below come from one sample, sequenced in a study of T cells in Graves' hyperthyroidism and ophthalmopathy. Amplification targeted TCR beta CDR3 regions from RNA transcripts. Primed by the HTBI set, a first-round RT-PCR was run on the TCR CDR3. Using its own MiXCR run on the multiplex PCR reads, TCRdb lists one record per CDR3 protein. The repertoire holds over 250,000 distinct CDR3 sequences, with 12% to 15% as singletons. Source material: blood. Receptor source: a woman aged 40 to 55 with Graves' ophthalmopathy.

V usage is TRBV29-1 and J usage is TRBJ2-7; the D is unclear. V lost 5 bases, J lost 6 bases, and 11 bases lay in between. CDR1 is SQVTM, CDR2 ANQGSEA, per germline. This CDR3 region has 11 residues. The CDR3 spells CSVLIGFEQYF. Written as DNA, the CDR3 is TGCAGCGTTTTAATCGGTTTCGAGCAGTACTTC.

This clonotype was counted at least ten times. The V gene is TRBV3-1, the J gene TRBJ2-3; D remains ambiguous. Germline V gene data show CDR1 as LGHDT and CDR2 as YNNKEL (reference sequence). This CDR3 has 15 amino acids. V gave up 0 bases and J gave up 5 bases, with 12 bases separating them. CDR3 protein: CASSQEASMGDTQYF. The CDR3 DNA follows: TGTGCCAGCAGCCAAGAGGCCAGCATGGGAGATACGCAGTATTTT.

J is TRBJ2-5 and V is TRBV28, with D perhaps matching TRBD1 (6 bases). CDR3 size: 15 residues. Germline V lookup: CDR1 MDHEN, CDR2 SYDVKM. V was cut by 5 bases and J by 6 bases, with 19 bases left in between. The CDR3 region has the DNA TGTGCCAGCAGTCCCACCTCGCAGAGGGGGAAGACCCAGTACTTC. Protein product: CASSPTSQRGKTQYF.

In this sample, this clonotype turned up many times. The chain recombines TRBV20-1 with TRBJ2-1, with 9 bases that match TRBD1. Germline trimming cut 3 bases from V and 8 bases from J; bases unmatched to any gene: 5. The germline V gene encodes CDR1 DFQATT and CDR2 SNEGSKA (reference sequence). The CDR3 consists of 13 residues. The CDR3 DNA reads TGCAGTGCTAGCACGACAGGGGGGGATGAGCAGTTCTTC. As protein: CSASTTGGDEQFF.

This clonotype came up many times. The chain carries TRBV29-1 and TRBJ2-7; TRBD2 agrees at 11 bases. Germline assignment: CDR1 SQVTM and CDR2 ANQGSEA. The CDR3 sequence is 13 residues long. Trimming removed 7 bases from V and 1 base from J; junction bases left unmatched: 3. The CDR3: CSASSGGSYEQYF. In DNA, the CDR3 is TGCAGCGCATCTAGCGGGGGGTCCTACGAGCAGTACTTC.

The sample holds many counts of this clonotype. V is TRBV28 and J is TRBJ2-7, with a weak D call TRBD1 (6 bases). The germline V gene encodes CDR1 MDHEN and CDR2 SYDVKM. The CDR3 loop spans 15 amino acids. V lost 2 bases, J lost 5 bases, and 16 bases lay in between. The CDR3 region has the DNA TGTGCCAGCAGTTTAATATTCGACAGGATAAACGAGCAGTACTTC. As protein: CASSLIFDRINEQYF.

At least ten counts were recorded for this clonotype. J is TRBJ2-7 and V is TRBV11-2; the D gene could be TRBD1 or TRBD2 (5 bases each). Germline CDR1 reads SGHAT; CDR2 reads FQNNGV. CDR3 length equals 15 residues. With 5 bases removed from V and 7 bases from J, the gap between germline ends came to 21 bases. For the CDR3, the DNA is TGTGCCAGCAGCCCCTCCCCGGGACGGACCAGGGAGCAGTACTTC. Its protein is CASSPSPGRTREQYF.

This clonotype came up many times. V and J are TRBV2 and TRBJ1-1, with D maybe TRBD1 (5 bases). The CDR3 is 17 residues long. Trimming took 3 bases from V and 4 from J, leaving 21 bases between them. CDR1 and CDR2 (germline): SNHLY, FYNNEI. The CDR3: CASSDGRGGGVGTEAFF. In nucleotides, the CDR3 is TGTGCCAGCAGTGACGGTCGTGGGGGAGGGGTAGGCACTGAAGCTTTCTTT. The full variable domain, rest sourced from reference TRBV2 and TRBJ1-1, is EPEVTQTPSHQVTQMGQEVILRCVPISNHLYFYWYRQILGQKVEFLVSFYNNEISEKSEIFDDQFSVERPDGSNFTLKIRSTKLEDSAMYFCASSDGRGGGVGTEAFFGQGTRLTVV.

Ten or more counts support this clonotype. This chain uses TRBV20-1 with TRBJ2-7; TRBD1 or TRBD2 may be the D gene (6 bases each). Germline CDR1 is DFQATT and CDR2 is SNEGSKA (reference sequence). There are 18 residues in the CDR3. The germline V and J ends were trimmed by 1 base and 4 bases, with 26 bases remaining between them. CDR3 DNA: TGCAGTGCTAGAGGTTTGGCTGGGAGGACAGTCCCCAGGTACGAGCAGTACTTC. Amino acid sequence: CSARGLAGRTVPRYEQYF.

V usage is TRBV11-2 and J usage is TRBJ2-3; 9 bases match TRBD1. The CDR3 consists of 15 residues. Germline V CDR1 and CDR2: SGHAT, FQNNGV. V lost 5 bases, J lost 3 bases, and 6 bases stayed unmatched. The CDR3 loop is CASSLGQGKTDTQYF. The DNA of the CDR3 is TGTGCCAGCAGCCTAGGACAGGGGAAGACAGATACGCAGTATTTT.

V usage is TRBV7-9 and J usage is TRBJ1-6, with 9 bases lining up with TRBD1. The CDR3 covers 15 residues. After removal of 4 bases from V and 7 bases from J, the junction contained 5 bases not matched to a gene. Germline V CDR1 and CDR2: SEHNR, FQNEAQ (reference sequence). DNA for the CDR3: TGTGCCAGCAGCTATGGGACAGGGTTGAATTCACCCCTCCACTTT. Residues: CASSYGTGLNSPLHF.

As for this clonotype: A much more abundant neighbour one base away suggests this may be a read error. The chain has TRBV15 and TRBJ1-5; D call uncertain. This CDR3 is 14 amino acids long. In germline, CDR1 is LNHNV, CDR2 YYDKDF (reference sequence). The CDR3 DNA sequence: TGTGCCACCAGCGGAGATTATAAGGATCAGCCCCAGCATTTT. Translation: CATSGDYKDQPQHF.

In the case of this clonotype: Mismatch with germline at one junction end may stem from a read error. The rearrangement uses TRBV10-3 and TRBJ1-3; possible D gene TRBD1, 5 bases. This CDR3 has 15 residues. Germline V lookup: CDR1 ENHRY, CDR2 SYGVKD. The CDR3 coding sequence is TGTGCCACTAAGAAGGGGCCAGGGTACGGAAACACCAGATATTTT. This encodes CATKKGPGYGNTRYF.

This clonotype was recorded at least ten times. The chain recombines TRBV10-1 with TRBJ2-7, with D possibly TRBD1 on 6 matching bases. The CDR3 is 15 residues long. The germline gives CDR1 WNHNN, CDR2 SYGVQD (reference sequence). V was clipped by 5 bases and J by 2 bases, with 16 bases between them. CDR3 region: CASSLHRDPTYEQYF. The CDR3 DNA sequence: TGCGCCAGCAGTCTACACAGGGATCCCACCTACGAGCAGTACTTC.

Regarding this clonotype: A much more abundant neighbour one base away suggests this may be a read error. This rearrangement joins TRBV6-8 to TRBJ1-2; D gene uncertain. The CDR3 length is 13 residues. Germline V gene lookup returns CDR1 MNHGY and CDR2 SAAAGT. CDR3 region: CASGTRANYGHTF. The CDR3 DNA reads TGTGCCAGCGGTACAAGAGCTAACTATGGCCACACCTTC.

This clonotype was seen many times. This chain links TRBV19 with TRBJ1-1; D gene uncertain. The CDR3 spans 13 residues. Per germline, CDR1 LNHDA and CDR2 SQIVND (reference sequence). Between the trimmed V and J ends, which lost 7 bases and 1 base, there was a span of 10 bases. In nucleotides, the CDR3 is TGTGCCAGTAAGGATCCTACGAACACTGAAGCTTTCTTT. Protein product: CASKDPTNTEAFF.

This clonotype was recorded a few times. The rearrangement links TRBV29-1 to TRBJ1-4; 9 bases agree with TRBD1. V gave up 6 bases and J gave up 10 bases; unmatched junction bases: 9. Germline CDR1 is SQVTM and CDR2 is ANQGSEA. The CDR3 runs 13 residues. The CDR3 bases are TGCAGCGTAGATGGACAGGGGTATGGAAAACTGTTTTTT. Translation: CSVDGQGYGKLFF.

The DNA of the CDR3 is TGTGCCAGCAGCGCCCAGGGGACAGGCTATGGCTACACCTTC. It is translated as CASSAQGTGYGYTF. The chain has TRBV7-8 and TRBJ1-2, with 8 bases matching TRBD1. J gave up 4 bases and V 5 bases, and 6 bases lay outside the gene matches. CDR3 length equals 14 residues. Germline V lookup: CDR1 SGHVS, CDR2 FQNEAQ. Supplemented by reference TRBV7-8 and TRBJ1-2, the full variable domain reads GAGVSQSPRYKVAKRGQDVALRCDPISGHVSLFWYQQALGQGPEFLTYFQNEAQLDKSGLPSDRFFAERPEGSVSTLKIQRTQQEDSAVYLCASSAQGTGYGYTFGSGTRLTVV.

This clonotype was seen at least ten times. The CDR3 bases are TGCAGCGTTGTCGGGGCCAACGTCCTGACTTTC. It specifies CSVVGANVLTF. The chain has TRBV29-1 and TRBJ2-6, with D hard to call. The CDR3 runs 11 residues. V lost 4 bases and J 4 bases, leaving 2 bases between the germline ends. The germline CDR1 and CDR2 sequences are SQVTM and ANQGSEA.

This clonotype appeared a few times. V gene TRBV29-1 combines with J gene TRBJ2-7, with D unclear. Germline lookup yields CDR1 SQVTM and CDR2 ANQGSEA. V shed 4 bases and J shed 6 bases, with 7 bases lying between them. CDR3 length: 10 amino acids. The CDR3: CSVAVGEQYF. The DNA of the CDR3 is TGCAGCGTTGCCGTGGGCGAGCAGTACTTC.

This chain uses TRBV11-2 with TRBJ2-1, with 8 bases that match TRBD2. V gave up 6 bases and J gave up 3 bases; unmatched junction bases: 10. From germline, CDR1 is SGHAT and CDR2 FQNNGV. The CDR3 has 16 residues. The CDR3 here is CASRWGGLAVYNEQFF. The CDR3 DNA follows: TGTGCCAGCAGGTGGGGAGGACTAGCCGTCTACAATGAGCAGTTCTTC.

The chain employs TRBV5-1 and TRBJ1-6, with D perhaps matching TRBD1 (5 bases). Trimming removed 5 bases from V and 7 bases from J, with 13 bases in between. Germline assignment: CDR1 SGHRS and CDR2 YFSETQ. This CDR3 spans 14 amino acids. Here the CDR3 DNA reads TGCGCCAGCAGTGGAGGAGGGACCAATTCACCCCTCCACTTT. Protein sequence: CASSGGGTNSPLHF.

This chain connects TRBV15 to TRBJ2-2; 9 positions match TRBD1. There are 16 residues in the CDR3. Per germline, CDR1 LNHNV and CDR2 YYDKDF (reference sequence). The junction had 6 bases not matched to a gene; V was cut back by 5 bases and J by 2 bases. Written as DNA, the CDR3 is TGTGCCACCAGCGTGGACAGGGGAGGTAACACCGGGGAGCTGTTTTTT. Residues: CATSVDRGGNTGELFF.

This clonotype was detected many times. This sequence joins TRBV28 and TRBJ1-1; D not certain. The V and J ends lost 2 bases and 0 bases respectively, with 16 bases between them. CDR3 length: 17 residues. CDR1 and CDR2 from the germline V gene are MDHEN and SYDVKM. This CDR3 is CASSLSGKARLNTEAFF. The CDR3, as DNA: TGTGCCAGCAGTTTAAGTGGCAAAGCCCGGCTGAACACTGAAGCTTTCTTT.

This clonotype was detected ten times or more. The rearrangement joins TRBV29-1 to TRBJ2-1; the D is unclear. Trimming removed 3 bases from V and 7 bases from J, with 10 bases in between. This CDR3 has 12 amino acids. Germline V gene data show CDR1 as SQVTM and CDR2 as ANQGSEA. The CDR3 coding sequence is TGCAGCGTTGAGGTACAATGGAATGAGCAGTTCTTC. It codes for CSVEVQWNEQFF.

In this sample, this clonotype turned up many times. The CDR3 coding sequence is TGTGCCACCAGCCGGCCGGGGGATACGCAGTATTTT. Translated, it gives CATSRPGDTQYF. This chain connects TRBV15 to TRBJ2-3; TRBD2 might be the D (5 bases). The V end lost 5 bases, the J end lost 6 bases, and 9 bases lay between the germline ends. The length of the CDR3 is 12 residues. From germline, CDR1 is LNHNV and CDR2 YYDKDF (reference sequence).

As concerns this clonotype: This could be a read error, since a much larger clone is one nucleotide away. No conserved phenylalanine or tryptophan ends this CDR3, so it is likely a read error. The chain uses TRBV10-3 and TRBJ1-2; perhaps TRBD1 as D (5 bases). V dropped 2 bases and J dropped 8 bases, with 12 bases sitting between them. The CDR3 loop spans 13 amino acids. In germline, CDR1 is ENHRY, CDR2 SYGVKD. The CDR3 sequence: CAISEPPGGGYTL. The DNA of the CDR3 is TGTGCCATCAGTGAGCCCCCCGGGGGGGGCTACACCCTC.